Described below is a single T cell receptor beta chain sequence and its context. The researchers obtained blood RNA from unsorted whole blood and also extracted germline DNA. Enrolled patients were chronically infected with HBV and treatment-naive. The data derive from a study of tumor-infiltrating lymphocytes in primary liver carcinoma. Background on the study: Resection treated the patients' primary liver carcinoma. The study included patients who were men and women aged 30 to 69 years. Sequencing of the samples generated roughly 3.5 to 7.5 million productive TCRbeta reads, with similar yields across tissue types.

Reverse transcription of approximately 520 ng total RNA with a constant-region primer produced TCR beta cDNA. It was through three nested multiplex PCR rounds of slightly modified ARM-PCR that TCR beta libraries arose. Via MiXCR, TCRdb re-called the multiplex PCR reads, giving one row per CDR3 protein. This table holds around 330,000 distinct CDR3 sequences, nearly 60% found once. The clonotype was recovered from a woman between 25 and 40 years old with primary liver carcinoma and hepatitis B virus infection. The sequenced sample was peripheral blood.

The DNA of the CDR3 is TGTGCCAGCAGAGGGACAGCTATGATAAATTCACCCCTCCACTTT. It encodes CASRGTAMINSPLHF. The chain combines TRBV6-5 with TRBJ1-6, with 7 bases that match TRBD1. V was pared by 6 bases and J by 7 bases, with 9 bases of the junction left unmatched. The CDR3 is made up of 15 amino acids. From germline, CDR1 is MNHEY and CDR2 SVGAGI.